This record concerns one T cell receptor (beta chain) sequence. In the authors' workflow: Amplification from reference gene primers served as the basis for estimated nucleated cell counts. Measured with immunoSEQ multiplex PCR; TCRdb has only the in-frame clones, and not every one. The DNA was the basis for D and trimming; V, J and clone size are from that table. The data hold about half a million clones, with approximately 85% observed a single time. The entry originates in a study of blood T cell repertoires in COVID-19. Overall study: The study drew acute and convalescent COVID-19 samples from the United States, Italy and Spain. Sample material is recorded as cDNA or gDNA derived from T cells, B-cell-depleted T cells, or PBMCs.

Germline CDR1 reads SNHLY; CDR2 reads FYNNEI. After removal of 5 bases from V and 4 bases from J, the junction contained 11 bases not matched to a gene. The CDR3 loop spans 16 amino acids. The TCR comes from a human donor in a cohort sampled during active COVID-19. This chain links TRBV2 with TRBJ2-1, with 7 positions matching TRBD2. Sequenced material: peripheral blood. The chain's CDR3 is CASSSRGAGPYNEQFF. CDR3 DNA sequence: TGTGCCAGCAGTTCCCGAGGAGCGGGGCCATACAATGAGCAGTTCTTC. The full variable domain, its missing parts supplied by reference TRBV2 and TRBJ2-1, is EPEVTQTPSHQVTQMGQEVILRCVPISNHLYFYWYRQILGQKVEFLVSFYNNEISEKSEIFDDQFSVERPDGSNFTLKIRSTKLEDSAMYFCASSSRGAGPYNEQFFGPGTRLTVL.